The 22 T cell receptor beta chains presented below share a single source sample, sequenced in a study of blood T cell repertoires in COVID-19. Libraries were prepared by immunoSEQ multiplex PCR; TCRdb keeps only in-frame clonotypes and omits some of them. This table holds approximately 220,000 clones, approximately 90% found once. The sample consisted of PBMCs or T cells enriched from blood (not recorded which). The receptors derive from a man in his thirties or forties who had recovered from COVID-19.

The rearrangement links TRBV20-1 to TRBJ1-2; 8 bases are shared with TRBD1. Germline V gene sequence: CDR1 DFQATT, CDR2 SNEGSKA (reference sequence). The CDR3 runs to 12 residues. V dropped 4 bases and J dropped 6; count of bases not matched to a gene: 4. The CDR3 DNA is TGCAGTGCTATTGACAGGGGCAATGGCTACACCTTC. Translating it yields CSAIDRGNGYTF.

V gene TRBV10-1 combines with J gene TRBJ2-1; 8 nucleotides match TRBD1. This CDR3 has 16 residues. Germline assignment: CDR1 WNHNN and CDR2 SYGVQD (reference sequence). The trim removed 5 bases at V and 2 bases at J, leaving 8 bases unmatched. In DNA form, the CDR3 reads TGCGCCAGCAGTAAAAGGACAGGGAGCGCCTACAATGAGCAGTTCTTC. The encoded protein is CASSKRTGSAYNEQFF.

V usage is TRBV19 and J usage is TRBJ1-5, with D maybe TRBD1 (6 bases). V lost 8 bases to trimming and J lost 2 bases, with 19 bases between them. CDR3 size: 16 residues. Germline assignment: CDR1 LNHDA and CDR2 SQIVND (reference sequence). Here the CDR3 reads CASSPHYGGGNQPQHF. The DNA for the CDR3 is TGTGCCAGTTCACCCCACTATGGGGGCGGCAATCAGCCCCAGCATTTT.

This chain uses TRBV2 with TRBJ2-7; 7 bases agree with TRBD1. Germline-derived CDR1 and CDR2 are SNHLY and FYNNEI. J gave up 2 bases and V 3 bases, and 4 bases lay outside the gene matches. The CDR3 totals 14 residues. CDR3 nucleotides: TGTGCCAGCAGTGATCCACAGGGGCCCTACGAGCAGTACTTC. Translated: CASSDPQGPYEQYF.

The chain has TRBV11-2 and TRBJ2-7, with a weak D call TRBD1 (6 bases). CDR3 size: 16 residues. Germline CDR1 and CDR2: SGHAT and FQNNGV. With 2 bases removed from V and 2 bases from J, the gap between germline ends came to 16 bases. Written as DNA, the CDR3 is TGTGCCAGCAGCTTATCGGTCGGGGACATACCCTACGAGCAGTACTTC. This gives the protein CASSLSVGDIPYEQYF.

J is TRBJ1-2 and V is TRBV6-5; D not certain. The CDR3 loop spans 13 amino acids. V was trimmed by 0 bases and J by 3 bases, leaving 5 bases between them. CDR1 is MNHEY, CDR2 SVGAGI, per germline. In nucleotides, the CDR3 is TGTGCCAGCAGTTACTCTATCTACTATGGCTACACCTTC. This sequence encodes CASSYSIYYGYTF.

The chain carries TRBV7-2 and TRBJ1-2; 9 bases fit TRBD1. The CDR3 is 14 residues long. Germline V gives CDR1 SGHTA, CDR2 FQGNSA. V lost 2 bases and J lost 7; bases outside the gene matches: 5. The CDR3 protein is CASSLLGQGPGYTF. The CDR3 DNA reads TGTGCCAGCAGCTTACTGGGACAGGGTCCTGGCTACACCTTC.

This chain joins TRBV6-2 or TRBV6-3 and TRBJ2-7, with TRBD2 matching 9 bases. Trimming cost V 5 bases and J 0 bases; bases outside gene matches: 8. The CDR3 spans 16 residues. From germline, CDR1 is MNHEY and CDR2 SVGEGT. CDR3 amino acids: CASSPGTSWSSYEQYF. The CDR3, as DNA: TGTGCCAGCAGTCCCGGGACTAGCTGGAGCTCCTACGAGCAGTACTTC.

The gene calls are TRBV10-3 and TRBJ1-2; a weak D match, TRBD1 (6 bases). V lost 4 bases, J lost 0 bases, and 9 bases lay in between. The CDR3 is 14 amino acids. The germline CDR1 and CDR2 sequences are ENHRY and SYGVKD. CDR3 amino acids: CAISGDNSNYGYTF. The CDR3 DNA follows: TGTGCCATCAGTGGGGACAACTCTAACTATGGCTACACCTTC.

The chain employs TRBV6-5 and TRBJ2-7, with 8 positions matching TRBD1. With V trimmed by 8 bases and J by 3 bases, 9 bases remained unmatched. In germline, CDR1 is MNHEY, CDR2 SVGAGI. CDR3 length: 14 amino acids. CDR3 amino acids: CASGPYRGNYEQYF. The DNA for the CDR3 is TGTGCCAGCGGACCCTACAGGGGGAACTACGAGCAGTACTTC.

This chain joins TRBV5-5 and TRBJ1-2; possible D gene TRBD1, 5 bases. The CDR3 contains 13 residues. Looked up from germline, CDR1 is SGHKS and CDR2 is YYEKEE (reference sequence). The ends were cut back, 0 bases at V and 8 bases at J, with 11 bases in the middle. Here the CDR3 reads CASSLEGQRGYTF. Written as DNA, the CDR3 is TGTGCCAGCAGCTTGGAGGGGCAGAGAGGCTACACCTTC. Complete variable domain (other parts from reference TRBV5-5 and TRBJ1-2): DAGVTQSPTHLIKTRGQQVTLRCSPISGHKSVSWYQQVLGQGPQFIFQYYEKEERGRGNFPDRFSARQFPNYSSELNVNALLLGDSALYLCASSLEGQRGYTFGSGTRLTVV.

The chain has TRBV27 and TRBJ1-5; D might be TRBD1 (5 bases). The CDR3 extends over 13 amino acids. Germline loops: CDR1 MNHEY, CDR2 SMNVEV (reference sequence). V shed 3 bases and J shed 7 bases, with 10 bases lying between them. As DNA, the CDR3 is TGTGCCAGCAGTTTGGGCAGGGCCCAGCCCCAGCATTTT. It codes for CASSLGRAQPQHF.

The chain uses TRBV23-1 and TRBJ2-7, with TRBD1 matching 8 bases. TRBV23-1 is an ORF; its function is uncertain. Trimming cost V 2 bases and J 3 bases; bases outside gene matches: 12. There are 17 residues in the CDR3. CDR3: CASSQPAPRTGNYEQYF. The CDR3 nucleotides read TGCGCCAGCAGTCAACCTGCCCCCAGGACAGGGAACTACGAGCAGTACTTC.

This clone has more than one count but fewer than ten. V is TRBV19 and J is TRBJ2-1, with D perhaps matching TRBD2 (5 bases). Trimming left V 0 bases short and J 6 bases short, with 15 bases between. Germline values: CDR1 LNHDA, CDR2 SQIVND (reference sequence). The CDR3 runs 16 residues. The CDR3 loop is CASSIDLRSRGNEQFF. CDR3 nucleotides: TGTGCCAGTAGTATAGATCTCAGGTCCCGGGGCAATGAGCAGTTCTTC.

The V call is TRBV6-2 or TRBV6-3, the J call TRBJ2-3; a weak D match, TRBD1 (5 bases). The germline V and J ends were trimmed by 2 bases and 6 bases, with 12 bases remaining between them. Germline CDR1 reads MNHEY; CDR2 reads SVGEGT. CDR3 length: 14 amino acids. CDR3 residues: CASSYLLQGDTQYF. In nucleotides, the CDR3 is TGTGCCAGCAGTTACCTCCTGCAGGGCGATACGCAGTATTTT.

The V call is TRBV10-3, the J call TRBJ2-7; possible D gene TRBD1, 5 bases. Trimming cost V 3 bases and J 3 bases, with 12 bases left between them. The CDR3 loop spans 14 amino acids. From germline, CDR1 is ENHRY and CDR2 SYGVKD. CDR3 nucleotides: TGTGCCATCAGTGAAGGGGCCGGCGGCTACGAGCAGTACTTC. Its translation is CAISEGAGGYEQYF.

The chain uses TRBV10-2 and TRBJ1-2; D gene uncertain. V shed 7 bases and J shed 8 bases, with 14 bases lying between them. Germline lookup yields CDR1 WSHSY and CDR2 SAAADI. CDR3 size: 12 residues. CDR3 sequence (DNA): TGCGCCAGCACCACTCAATATGAGGGCTACACCTTC. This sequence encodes CASTTQYEGYTF.

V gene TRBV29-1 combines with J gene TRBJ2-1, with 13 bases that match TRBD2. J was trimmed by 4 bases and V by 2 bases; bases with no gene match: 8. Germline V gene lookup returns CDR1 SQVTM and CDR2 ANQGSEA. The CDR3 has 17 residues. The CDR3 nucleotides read TGCAGCGTTGAATTACTAGCGGGAGGGCCGGGATACAATGAGCAGTTCTTC. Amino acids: CSVELLAGGPGYNEQFF.

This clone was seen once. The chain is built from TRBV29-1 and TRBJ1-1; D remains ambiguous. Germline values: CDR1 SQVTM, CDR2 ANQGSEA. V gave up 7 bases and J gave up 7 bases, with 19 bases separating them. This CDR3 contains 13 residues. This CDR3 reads CSDARGEGVEAFF. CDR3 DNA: TGCAGCGATGCCCGAGGAGAGGGAGTTGAAGCTTTCTTT.

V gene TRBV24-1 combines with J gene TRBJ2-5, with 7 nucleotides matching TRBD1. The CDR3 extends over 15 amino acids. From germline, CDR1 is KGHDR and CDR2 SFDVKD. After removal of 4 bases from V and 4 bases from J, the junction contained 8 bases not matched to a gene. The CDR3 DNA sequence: TGTGCCACCAGTGACAGGGACAGCCCCGGAGAGACCCAGTACTTC. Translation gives CATSDRDSPGETQYF.

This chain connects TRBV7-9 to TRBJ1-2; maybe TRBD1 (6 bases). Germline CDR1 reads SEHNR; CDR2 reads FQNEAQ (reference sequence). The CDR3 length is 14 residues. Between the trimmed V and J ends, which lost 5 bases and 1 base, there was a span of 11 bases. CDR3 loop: CASSEQGFNYGYTF. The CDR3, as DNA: TGTGCCAGCAGCGAACAGGGATTTAACTATGGCTACACCTTC.

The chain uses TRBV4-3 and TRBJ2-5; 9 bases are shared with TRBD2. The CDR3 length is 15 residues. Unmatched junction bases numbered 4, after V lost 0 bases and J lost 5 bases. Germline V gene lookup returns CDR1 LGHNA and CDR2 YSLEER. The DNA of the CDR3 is TGCGCCAGCAGCCAAGATCCGAGCGGGAGGGAGACCCAGTACTTC. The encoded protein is CASSQDPSGRETQYF.